This TCR beta chain originates from a study of regulatory T cells in long-lasting Graves disease. Findings of the study overall: In persistent patients, shared public clonotypes (around 2,600) outnumbered those in new patients (966).

With iRepertoire HTBI primers and Arm-PCR of CDR3 regions, TCR beta libraries were built. TCRdb used MiXCR to reprocess the multiplex PCR reads, holding one entry per CDR3 protein. In the table there are hundreds of thousands of distinct CDR3 sequences, roughly a fifth of which are singletons. Comment on this clonotype: The antigen remains undetermined.

Time point indicated: persistent/refractory GD, antithyroid drugs over 5 years with positive TRAb. PBMCs provided the RNA from which the TCR library was made. J was trimmed by 4 bases and V by 2 bases; bases with no gene match: 5. The CDR3 is 16 amino acids. Germline V CDR1 and CDR2: LNHNV, YYDKDF (reference sequence). The receptor comes from a female donor with Graves disease. Specimen: peripheral blood mononuclear cells (PBMCs), collected when the disease was refractory, from a patient treated with antithyroid drugs. V and J are TRBV15 and TRBJ2-3; 11 positions agree with TRBD2. This CDR3 reads CATSRLSGRAADTQYF. The CDR3 nucleotides read TGTGCCACCAGCAGACTTAGCGGGAGGGCCGCAGATACGCAGTATTTT.